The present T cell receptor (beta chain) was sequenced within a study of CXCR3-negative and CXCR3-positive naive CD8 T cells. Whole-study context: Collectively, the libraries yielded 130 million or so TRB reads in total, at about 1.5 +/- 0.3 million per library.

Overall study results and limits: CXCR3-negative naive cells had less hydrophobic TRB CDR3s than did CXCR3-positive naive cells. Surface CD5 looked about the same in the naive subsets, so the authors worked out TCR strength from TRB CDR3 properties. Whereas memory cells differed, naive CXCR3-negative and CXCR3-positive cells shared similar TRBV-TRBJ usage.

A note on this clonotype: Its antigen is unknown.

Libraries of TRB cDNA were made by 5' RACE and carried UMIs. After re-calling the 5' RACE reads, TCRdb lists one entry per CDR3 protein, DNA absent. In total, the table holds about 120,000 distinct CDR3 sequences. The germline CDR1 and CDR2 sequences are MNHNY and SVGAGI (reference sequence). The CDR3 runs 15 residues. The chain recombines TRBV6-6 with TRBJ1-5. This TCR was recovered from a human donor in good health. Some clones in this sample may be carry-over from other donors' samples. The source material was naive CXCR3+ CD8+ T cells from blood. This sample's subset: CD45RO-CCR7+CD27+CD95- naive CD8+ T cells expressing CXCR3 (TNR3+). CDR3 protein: CASSTGPDGGQPQHF.